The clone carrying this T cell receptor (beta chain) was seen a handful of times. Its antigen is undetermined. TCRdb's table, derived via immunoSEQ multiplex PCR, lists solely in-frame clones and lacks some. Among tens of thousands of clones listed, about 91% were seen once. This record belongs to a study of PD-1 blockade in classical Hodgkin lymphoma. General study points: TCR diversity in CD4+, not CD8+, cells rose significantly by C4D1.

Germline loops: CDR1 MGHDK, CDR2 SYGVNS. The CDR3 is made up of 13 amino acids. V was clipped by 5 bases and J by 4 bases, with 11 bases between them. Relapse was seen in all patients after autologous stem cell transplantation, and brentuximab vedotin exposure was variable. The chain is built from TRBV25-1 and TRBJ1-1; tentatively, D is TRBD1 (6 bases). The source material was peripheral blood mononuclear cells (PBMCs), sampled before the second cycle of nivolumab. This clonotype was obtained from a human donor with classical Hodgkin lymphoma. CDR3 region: CASSPRGGTEAFF. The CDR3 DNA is TGTGCCAGCAGTCCAAGGGGGGGCACTGAAGCTTTCTTT.